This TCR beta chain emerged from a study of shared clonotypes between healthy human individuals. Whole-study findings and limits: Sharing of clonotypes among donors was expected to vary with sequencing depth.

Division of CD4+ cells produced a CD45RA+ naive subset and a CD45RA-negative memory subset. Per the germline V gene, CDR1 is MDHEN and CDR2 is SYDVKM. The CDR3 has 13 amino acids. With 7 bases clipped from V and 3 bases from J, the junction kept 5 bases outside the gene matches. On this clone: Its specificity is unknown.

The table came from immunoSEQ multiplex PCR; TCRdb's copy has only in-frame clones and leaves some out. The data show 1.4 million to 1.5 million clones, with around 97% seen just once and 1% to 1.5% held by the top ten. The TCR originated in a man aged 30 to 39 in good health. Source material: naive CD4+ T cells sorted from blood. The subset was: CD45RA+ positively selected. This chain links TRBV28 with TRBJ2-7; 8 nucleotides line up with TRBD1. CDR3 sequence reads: CASIGTGLYEQYF. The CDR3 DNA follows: TGTGCCAGCATTGGGACAGGACTCTACGAGCAGTACTTC.